The 20 T cell receptor beta chains presented below share a single source sample, sequenced in a study of blood T cell repertoires in COVID-19. Data came from immunoSEQ multiplex PCR; TCRdb stores just in-frame clones and leaves some out. The table lists tens of thousands of clones, approximately 92% of them singletons, with approximately 45% in the top ten. The specimen sequenced was peripheral blood. Every receptor here comes from a woman aged 60-75 years with COVID-19, enrolled during active disease.

This sequence joins TRBV7-9 and TRBJ2-2, with 12 bases aligning to TRBD1. The CDR3 covers 16 residues. J lost 6 bases, V lost 5 bases, and 7 bases had no gene match. CDR1 is SEHNR and CDR2 is FQNEAQ in the germline V gene (reference sequence). CDR3 protein: CASSRDRGPRPGELFF. The CDR3 nucleotides read TGTGCCAGCAGCCGGGACAGGGGGCCTCGCCCCGGGGAGCTGTTTTTT.

V and J are TRBV6-9 and TRBJ1-1; D might be TRBD1 (5 bases). This CDR3 is 13 amino acids long. The V gene lost 4 bases and the J gene lost 6 bases, with 12 bases spanning the gap. The germline gives CDR1 MNHGY, CDR2 SVAAGI. In nucleotides, the CDR3 is TGTGCCAGCAGTTGGGAAGAAGGGGCTGAAGCTTTCTTT. Its translation is CASSWEEGAEAFF.

This chain uses TRBV7-2 with TRBJ1-5; D is uncertain. Trimming stripped 5 bases from V and 2 bases from J, with 13 bases between. The CDR3 is 15 amino acids. Germline V gives CDR1 SGHTA, CDR2 FQGNSA. DNA of the CDR3: TGTGCCAGCAGCCCGCAATCCAGGCGCAATCAGCCCCAGCATTTT. This translates into CASSPQSRRNQPQHF.

This clone was seen just once. This chain uses TRBV5-8 with TRBJ1-5; TRBD1 aligns across 8 bases. CDR3 length equals 15 residues. Trimming removed 7 bases from V and 1 base from J; junction bases left unmatched: 7. Germline values: CDR1 SGHTS, CDR2 YDEGEE. The DNA of the CDR3 is TGTGCCAGCGCCCATTACAGGGGGAGCAATCAGCCCCAGCATTTT. This sequence encodes CASAHYRGSNQPQHF.

This clone was seen only once. The chain links TRBV19 to TRBJ2-7; weak D call: TRBD2 (6 bases). With 5 bases removed from V and 1 base from J, the gap between germline ends came to 9 bases. Germline lookup yields CDR1 LNHDA and CDR2 SQIVND (reference sequence). The CDR3 consists of 13 residues. CDR3 protein: CASSWRESYEQYF. CDR3 in DNA: TGTGCCAGTAGTTGGCGGGAATCCTACGAGCAGTACTTC.

The gene calls are TRBV7-2 and TRBJ1-1, with D perhaps matching TRBD1 (5 bases). The CDR3 extends over 14 amino acids. Trimming left V 7 bases short and J 4 bases short, with 16 bases between. Germline V CDR1 and CDR2: SGHTA, FQGNSA. CDR3 sequence (DNA): TGTGCCAGCACCCTAAACGGGGGAGTCACTGAAGCTTTCTTT. It translates to CASTLNGGVTEAFF.

The chain is built from TRBV5-8 and TRBJ1-5; 11 bases are shared with TRBD1. Germline loops: CDR1 SGHTS, CDR2 YDEGEE. V shed 4 bases and J 7 bases; nucleotides not matched to a gene: 4. This CDR3 is built from 14 residues. The CDR3 loop is CASSGQGAWQPQHF. In DNA form, the CDR3 reads TGTGCCAGCAGCGGACAGGGGGCTTGGCAGCCCCAGCATTTT.

The V and J genes are TRBV19 and TRBJ1-1, with D unresolved. The germline V gene has CDR1 LNHDA and CDR2 SQIVND (reference sequence). The V end was cut by 1 base, the J end by 6 bases, with 12 bases between. The CDR3 covers 14 residues. This chain's CDR3 is CASSIVTGSPEAFF. For the CDR3, the DNA is TGTGCCAGTAGTATAGTAACGGGGAGCCCTGAAGCTTTCTTT.

The rearrangement uses TRBV19 and TRBJ1-2, with D possibly being TRBD1 (6 bases). Germline V gene sequence: CDR1 LNHDA, CDR2 SQIVND (reference sequence). Trimming took 10 bases from V and 6 from J, leaving 12 bases between them. The CDR3 loop spans 11 amino acids. CDR3 in DNA: TGTGCCACCGGGACATACCATGGCTACACCTTC. This sequence encodes CATGTYHGYTF. Filled out from reference TRBV19 and TRBJ1-2, the complete variable domain reads DGGITQSPKYLFRKEGQNVTLSCEQNLNHDAMYWYRQDPGQGLRLIYYSQIVNDFQKGDIAEGYSVSREKKESFPLTVTSAQKNPTAFYLCATGTYHGYTFGSGTRLTVV.

The rearrangement joins TRBV6-5 to TRBJ2-2; a weak D match, TRBD2 (5 bases). V dropped 4 bases and J dropped 2 bases, with 8 bases sitting between them. The CDR3 is 14 amino acids. In germline, CDR1 is MNHEY, CDR2 SVGAGI. This CDR3 reads CASSSGVNTGELFF. The CDR3 nucleotides read TGTGCCAGCAGTTCCGGGGTAAACACCGGGGAGCTGTTTTTT.

V and J are TRBV13 and TRBJ2-5, with 11 bases lining up with TRBD1. CDR1 and CDR2 from the germline V gene are PRHDT and FYEKMQ (reference sequence). The CDR3 is made up of 15 amino acids. The junction had 8 bases not matched to a gene; V was cut back by 5 bases and J by 6 bases. CDR3 sequence (DNA): TGTGCCAGCAGCACTTTCCGGGACAGGGGGAAGACCCAGTACTTC. It is translated as CASSTFRDRGKTQYF.

This chain connects TRBV19 to TRBJ2-3; 10 bases match TRBD2. This CDR3 has 15 residues. V lost 5 bases, J lost 5 bases, and 7 bases stayed unmatched. CDR1 LNHDA and CDR2 SQIVND come from the germline V gene (reference sequence). CDR3 in amino acids: CASSPVAGGGDTQYF. In DNA, the CDR3 is TGTGCCAGTAGTCCTGTAGCGGGAGGTGGAGATACGCAGTATTTT.

The rearrangement uses TRBV19 and TRBJ1-6; 10 bases are a match to TRBD1. The ends lost 6 bases at V and 8 bases at J; junction bases unmatched: 4. Looked up from germline, CDR1 is LNHDA and CDR2 is SQIVND (reference sequence). The CDR3 runs 14 residues. DNA for the CDR3: TGTGCCAGTAGCCGGACAGGGGGTGATTCACCCCTCCACTTT. Translation gives CASSRTGGDSPLHF.

The V and J genes are TRBV30 and TRBJ1-6; possible D gene TRBD1, 5 bases. This CDR3 comprises 13 residues. The V gene's germline CDR1 is GTSNPN and CDR2 SVGIG (reference sequence). Trimming left V 4 bases short and J 8 bases short, with 12 bases between. In DNA form, the CDR3 reads TGTGCCTGGATCGGGGGAGCTTATTCACCCCTCCACTTT. Translating gives CAWIGGAYSPLHF.

The rearrangement uses TRBV7-2 and TRBJ2-5; 7 bases match TRBD2. The V segment lost 5 bases and the J segment 5 bases; nucleotides outside the gene matches: 8. The CDR3 contains 14 residues. Per germline, CDR1 SGHTA and CDR2 FQGNSA. The CDR3, as DNA: TGTGCCAGCAGCCCCGGACTAGTCACTGAGACCCAGTACTTC. Its translation: CASSPGLVTETQYF.

This clone has a handful of counts. The chain employs TRBV10-3 and TRBJ2-7, with 10 nucleotides matching TRBD2. CDR1 and CDR2 from the germline V gene are ENHRY and SYGVKD. Trimming took 2 bases from V and 3 from J; bases not matched to a gene: 1. The CDR3 extends over 14 amino acids. Here the CDR3 DNA reads TGTGCCATCAGTGAGGGACTAGCGGACTACGAGCAGTACTTC. Its translation is CAISEGLADYEQYF.

The chain recombines TRBV18 with TRBJ2-5; D is unclear. This CDR3 contains 15 residues. Germline values: CDR1 KGHSH, CDR2 LQKENI. V lost 1 base and J lost 2, with 11 bases in between. CDR3 DNA sequence: TGTGCCAGCTCACCACGGGCCTCTTGGCAAGAGACCCAGTACTTC. Translation gives CASSPRASWQETQYF.

The chain employs TRBV10-3 and TRBJ1-1; 7 nucleotides line up with TRBD1. The J segment lost 1 base and the V segment lost 4 bases, leaving 9 bases of the junction unmatched. The CDR3 is 16 residues long. Germline loops: CDR1 ENHRY, CDR2 SYGVKD. The CDR3 nucleotides read TGTGCCATCAGTGGAGAACAGGGGAGCCAGAACACTGAAGCTTTCTTT. It translates to CAISGEQGSQNTEAFF.

This CDR3 reads CASSPGTPYNEQFF. DNA for the CDR3: TGTGCCAGCAGCCCCGGGACACCCTACAATGAGCAGTTCTTC. The chain is built from TRBV9 and TRBJ2-1; D perhaps matches TRBD1 (6 bases). This CDR3 is 14 amino acids long. Germline V gene lookup returns CDR1 SGDLS and CDR2 YYNGEE. Trimming cost V 4 bases and J 2 bases, with 10 bases left between them.

J is TRBJ1-4 and V is TRBV6-6; D unresolved. Per germline, CDR1 MNHNY and CDR2 SVGAGI (reference sequence). This CDR3 spans 15 amino acids. Trimming cost V 2 bases and J 2 bases, with 9 bases left between them. This CDR3 reads CASSYIKETNEKLFF. The CDR3 nucleotides read TGTGCCAGCAGTTACATAAAAGAGACTAATGAAAAACTGTTTTTT.